Each of the 10 T cell receptor beta chains below was sequenced from the same sample in a study of blood T cell repertoires in COVID-19. Profiled with immunoSEQ multiplex PCR; TCRdb holds only in-frame clones, not every one. The data show about 170,000 clones, approximately 85% seen once. The sequenced sample consisted of peripheral blood. The receptors originated from a woman older than 75 with COVID-19, enrolled during active disease.

The chain uses TRBV28 and TRBJ2-3; 7 nucleotides match TRBD2. CDR1 MDHEN and CDR2 SYDVKM come from the germline V gene. This CDR3 is 14 amino acids long. V shed 6 bases, J shed 0 bases, and the junction held 3 bases outside the gene matches. The CDR3 bases are TGTGCCAGCAGATATAGCGGGAGCACAGATACGCAGTATTTT. Residues: CASRYSGSTDTQYF.

The gene calls are TRBV19 and TRBJ1-1; D is perhaps TRBD1 (5 bases). The CDR3 covers 14 residues. From germline, CDR1 is LNHDA and CDR2 SQIVND (reference sequence). Trimming pared 7 bases from V and 4 bases from J, leaving 16 bases between. In nucleotides, the CDR3 is TGTGCCAGTACGCACGGGGGGGTCGTCACTGAAGCTTTCTTT. It is translated as CASTHGGVVTEAFF.

The chain employs TRBV11-2 and TRBJ2-3; D may be TRBD2 (6 bases). Germline V gene sequence: CDR1 SGHAT, CDR2 FQNNGV. This CDR3 is built from 15 residues. Trimming stripped 1 base from V and 5 bases from J, with 13 bases between. The chain's CDR3 is CASSLVGGVGDTQYF. In DNA, the CDR3 is TGTGCCAGCAGCTTAGTTGGCGGGGTGGGAGATACGCAGTATTTT.

The rearrangement joins TRBV18 to TRBJ2-7, with TRBD1 matching over 7 bases. J lost 0 bases, V lost 6 bases, and 8 bases had no gene match. Per germline, CDR1 KGHSH and CDR2 LQKENI. This CDR3 contains 15 residues. The DNA for the CDR3 is TGTGCCAGCTCGCAGTTCCGGGACAGCTCCTACGAGCAGTACTTC. Translating it yields CASSQFRDSSYEQYF.

The chain employs TRBV5-1 and TRBJ2-1, with 8 bases that match TRBD1. The CDR3 totals 15 residues. The germline gives CDR1 SGHRS, CDR2 YFSETQ. V shed 4 bases, J shed 4 bases, and the junction held 7 bases outside the gene matches. The CDR3 bases are TGCGCCAGCAGCACGCAGGGGGCCGGTTACAATGAGCAGTTCTTC. Its protein is CASSTQGAGYNEQFF.

This chain uses TRBV29-1 with TRBJ1-3; possible D gene TRBD1, 6 bases. The CDR3 spans 14 residues. Germline lookup yields CDR1 SQVTM and CDR2 ANQGSEA. V was clipped by 4 bases and J by 3 bases, with 13 bases between them. In DNA, the CDR3 is TGCAGCGTTGCTTCCCGACAGGTTGGAAACACCATATATTTT. Translating gives CSVASRQVGNTIYF.

The rearrangement joins TRBV18 to TRBJ2-7; D not certain. The CDR3 has 14 residues. The germline V and J ends were trimmed by 6 bases and 2 bases, with 14 bases remaining between them. Germline CDR1 reads KGHSH; CDR2 reads LQKENI. The CDR3 DNA is TGTGCCAGCTCGGCGAGATCAACTACCTACGAGCAGTACTTC. Amino acid sequence: CASSARSTTYEQYF.

The chain recombines TRBV29-1 with TRBJ1-2; D remains unclear. V gave up 6 bases and J gave up 8 bases, with 10 bases separating them. The CDR3 runs to 10 residues. From germline, CDR1 is SQVTM and CDR2 ANQGSEA. Here the CDR3 reads CSVEIGGYTF. DNA for the CDR3: TGCAGCGTGGAGATCGGGGGCTACACCTTC.

This clone has just one count. The chain combines TRBV5-6 with TRBJ2-1; 12 bases line up with TRBD2. Per the germline V gene, CDR1 is SGHDT and CDR2 is YYEEEE. The CDR3 has 16 amino acids. V shed 3 bases and J 4 bases; nucleotides not matched to a gene: 5. This chain's CDR3 is CASSSSGGAYYNEQFF. CDR3 nucleotide sequence: TGTGCCAGCAGCTCTAGCGGGGGGGCGTATTACAATGAGCAGTTCTTC.

The chain is built from TRBV14 and TRBJ2-2, with a possible D match to TRBD2 (5 bases). Germline CDR1 is SGHDN and CDR2 is FVKESK. The CDR3 covers 15 residues. V was clipped by 2 bases and J by 2 bases, with 9 bases between them. CDR3 region: CASSQKRFNTGELFF. The CDR3 bases are TGTGCCAGCAGCCAAAAGCGGTTCAACACCGGGGAGCTGTTTTTT. The complete variable domain, with remaining parts taken from reference TRBV14 and TRBJ2-2, reads EAGVTQFPSHSVIEKGQTVTLRCDPISGHDNLYWYRRVMGKEIKFLLHFVKESKQDESGMPNNRFLAERTGGTYSTLKVQPAELEDSGVYFCASSQKRFNTGELFFGEGSRLTVL.